These T cell receptor beta chains were read from a single sample in a study of blood T cell repertoires in COVID-19. TCRdb's copy holds only in-frame clones and misses some; the assay was immunoSEQ multiplex PCR. The repertoire holds about 220,000 clones, with 83% as singletons. The sequencing input was peripheral blood. These receptors were taken from a woman aged 40 to 50 with active or convalescent COVID-19. The CDR3 runs from the conserved cysteine through the conserved F or W. Fields, in order: clone size, D gene, J gene, CDR3 length, V gene, CDR3 protein, CDR3 DNA. D genes are given only for firm matches. The listing skips clone size in some rows; elsewhere it reads once, few, many or a size class.

size: .; D: TRBD1; J: TRBJ1-2; length: 17; V: TRBV6-4; CDR3: CASSKYGQDGFRDGYTF; DNA: TGTGCCAGCAGTAAATATGGACAGGATGGGTTCCGGGATGGTTACACCTTC
size: .; D: TRBD2; J: TRBJ2-1; length: 17; V: TRBV5-1; CDR3: CASSFEPGGLESNEQFF; DNA: TGCGCCAGCAGCTTCGAACCTGGTGGACTAGAGTCAAATGAGCAGTTCTTC
size: .; D: TRBD2; J: TRBJ2-2; length: 15; V: TRBV18; CDR3: CASSPLAGANGELFF; DNA: TGTGCCAGCTCACCCCTAGCGGGAGCGAACGGGGAGCTGTTTTTT
size: .; D: .; J: TRBJ2-7; length: 14; V: TRBV11-2; CDR3: CASSLETSSYEQYF; DNA: TGTGCCAGCAGCCTCGAGACTTCCTCCTACGAGCAGTACTTC
size: .; D: .; J: TRBJ1-2; length: 12; V: TRBV28; CDR3: CASNNGHHGYTF; DNA: TGTGCCAGCAACAACGGACACCATGGCTACACCTTC
size: .; D: .; J: TRBJ2-3; length: 13; V: TRBV5-5; CDR3: CASSLASVDTQYF; DNA: TGTGCCAGCAGCTTGGCTAGCGTTGATACGCAGTATTTT
size: .; D: TRBD1; J: TRBJ1-2; length: 13; V: TRBV19; CDR3: CASSIWEGGGYTF; DNA: TGTGCCAGTAGTATATGGGAAGGGGGCGGCTACACCTTC
size: .; D: .; J: TRBJ1-4; length: 14; V: TRBV5-1; CDR3: CASSLGQGNEKLFF; DNA: TGCGCCAGCAGCTTGGGGCAGGGAAATGAAAAACTGTTTTTT
size: .; D: .; J: TRBJ2-2; length: 12; V: TRBV7-9; CDR3: CAKGQGNGELFF; DNA: TGTGCCAAGGGGCAGGGGAACGGGGAGCTGTTTTTT
size: once; D: .; J: TRBJ1-2; length: 13; V: TRBV29-1; CDR3: CSVESKQLEGYTF; DNA: TGCAGCGTTGAATCGAAGCAACTTGAGGGCTACACCTTC
size: few; D: TRBD1; J: TRBJ2-2; length: 14; V: TRBV29-1; CDR3: CSVETGEFTGELFF; DNA: TGCAGCGTGGAGACAGGGGAATTCACCGGGGAGCTGTTTTTT
size: few; D: .; J: TRBJ1-5; length: 18; V: TRBV7-8; CDR3: CASSLVRRGHSSNQPQHF; DNA: TGTGCCAGCAGCTTAGTACGCAGGGGCCACTCTAGCAATCAGCCCCAGCATTTT
size: few; D: TRBD1; J: TRBJ1-1; length: 15; V: TRBV19; CDR3: CASSPRTGLGTEAFF; DNA: TGTGCCAGTAGTCCCCGGACAGGGTTGGGCACTGAAGCTTTCTTT
size: .; D: .; J: TRBJ2-1; length: 18; V: TRBV24-1; CDR3: CATSDSNWGTETYNEQFF; DNA: TGTGCCACCAGTGATTCTAACTGGGGCACCGAAACCTACAATGAGCAGTTCTTC
size: .; D: .; J: TRBJ2-3; length: 16; V: TRBV7-6; CDR3: CASSLKLGSAADTQYF; DNA: TGTGCCAGCAGCTTAAAATTGGGGAGCGCCGCAGATACGCAGTATTTT
size: .; D: TRBD1; J: TRBJ1-2; length: 15; V: TRBV30; CDR3: CAWATGNDNRHGYTF; DNA: TGTGCCTGGGCGACAGGGAACGATAATCGGCATGGCTACACCTTC
size: .; D: .; J: TRBJ1-2; length: 14; V: TRBV3-1/TRBV3-2; CDR3: CASSRGGTTYGYTF; DNA: TGTGCCAGCAGCAGGGGGGGAACCACCTATGGCTACACCTTC
size: .; D: TRBD1; J: TRBJ1-2; length: 15; V: TRBV7-9; CDR3: CASSFQQTGRNGYTF; DNA: TGTGCCAGCAGCTTCCAACAGACAGGGAGGAATGGCTACACCTTC
size: few; D: TRBD2; J: TRBJ2-1; length: 16; V: TRBV19; CDR3: CASSIPHGTSGGAEFF; DNA: TGTGCCAGTAGTATACCCCACGGGACTAGCGGGGGGGCAGAGTTCTTC
size: .; D: TRBD2; J: TRBJ2-3; length: 16; V: TRBV19; CDR3: CASSRGLAISTDTQYF; DNA: TGTGCCAGTAGTCGGGGACTAGCAATTAGCACAGATACGCAGTATTTT
size: .; D: .; J: TRBJ2-7; length: 15; V: TRBV6-2/TRBV6-3; CDR3: CASSYRAGSRLEQYF; DNA: TGTGCCAGCAGTTACCGAGCGGGTAGTCGCCTCGAGCAGTACTTC
size: .; D: .; J: TRBJ1-1; length: 13; V: TRBV7-8; CDR3: CASSQGRGLEAFF; DNA: TGTGCCAGCAGTCAGGGGCGAGGCCTTGAAGCTTTCTTT
size: .; D: .; J: TRBJ2-7; length: 15; V: TRBV6-2/TRBV6-3; CDR3: CASSYSAGKGNLVYF; DNA: TGTGCCAGCAGTTACTCAGCAGGGAAGGGGAATTTGGTGTACTTC
size: .; D: TRBD2; J: TRBJ2-1; length: 15; V: TRBV7-3; CDR3: CASSRGTRNGNEQFF; DNA: TGTGCCAGCAGCCGCGGGACTAGAAATGGAAATGAGCAGTTCTTC
size: .; D: .; J: TRBJ2-2; length: 13; V: TRBV7-2; CDR3: CASSPSNTGELFF; DNA: TGTGCCAGCAGCCCCTCGAACACCGGGGAGCTGTTTTTT